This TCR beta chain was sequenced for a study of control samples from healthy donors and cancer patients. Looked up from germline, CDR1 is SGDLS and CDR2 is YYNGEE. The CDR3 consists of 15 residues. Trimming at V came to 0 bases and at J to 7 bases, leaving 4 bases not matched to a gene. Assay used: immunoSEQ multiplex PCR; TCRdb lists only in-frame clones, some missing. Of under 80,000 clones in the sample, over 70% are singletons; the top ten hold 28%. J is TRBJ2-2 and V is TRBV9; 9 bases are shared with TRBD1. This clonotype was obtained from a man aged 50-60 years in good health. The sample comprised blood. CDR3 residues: CASSVAQGAGGELFF. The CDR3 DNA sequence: TGTGCCAGCAGCGTAGCACAGGGGGCCGGCGGGGAGCTGTTTTTT.